This T cell receptor (beta chain) derives from a study of tumor and adjacent non-tumor tissue in lung cancer. For the study at large: The patients, 10 or so men and roughly 5 women, were about 31 to 80 with stage I to III disease. On average, productive TCRbeta reads reached roughly 3.9 million per sample. The study's findings and limits: Normal lung showed higher cumulative top 100 clone frequency than tumor.

The CDR3 is made up of 16 amino acids. Turning to this clonotype: What it binds is not known.

The template was RNA from unsorted bulk tissue. The normal lung tissue was taken more than 3 cm from the tumor edge. Chemotherapy-naive patients with new lung cancer underwent thoracic surgery in China, August–November 2014. Three rounds of nested PCR, following a modified ARM-PCR protocol, produced the TCRbeta library. TCRdb re-called the multiplex PCR reads with MiXCR, one entry per CDR3 protein. The repertoire holds approximately 68,000 distinct CDR3 sequences, around 80% seen once, with 40% to 45% in the top ten. The chain employs TRBV12-3 or TRBV12-4 and TRBJ1-5, with D uncertain. The sequence derives from a man aged 55-75 years with non-small cell lung cancer. The specimen was distant non-tumor lung tissue. CDR3 coding DNA: TGTGTCACCAGCCCGCCGGATAAATATAGCAATCAGCCCCAGCATTTT. It is translated as CVTSPPDKYSNQPQHF.